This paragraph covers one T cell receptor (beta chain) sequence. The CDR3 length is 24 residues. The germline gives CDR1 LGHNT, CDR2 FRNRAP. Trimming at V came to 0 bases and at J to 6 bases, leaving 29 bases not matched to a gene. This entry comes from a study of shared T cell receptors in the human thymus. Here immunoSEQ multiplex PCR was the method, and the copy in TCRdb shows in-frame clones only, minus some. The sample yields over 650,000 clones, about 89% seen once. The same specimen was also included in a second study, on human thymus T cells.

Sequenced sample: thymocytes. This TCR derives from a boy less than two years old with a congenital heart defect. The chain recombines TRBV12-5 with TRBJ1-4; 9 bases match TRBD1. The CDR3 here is CASGLVFGGDIRGQGGLSDEKLFF. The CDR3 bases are TGTGCTAGTGGTTTGGTATTTGGTGGGGACATCCGGGGACAGGGAGGCCTTAGTGATGAAAAACTGTTTTTT.